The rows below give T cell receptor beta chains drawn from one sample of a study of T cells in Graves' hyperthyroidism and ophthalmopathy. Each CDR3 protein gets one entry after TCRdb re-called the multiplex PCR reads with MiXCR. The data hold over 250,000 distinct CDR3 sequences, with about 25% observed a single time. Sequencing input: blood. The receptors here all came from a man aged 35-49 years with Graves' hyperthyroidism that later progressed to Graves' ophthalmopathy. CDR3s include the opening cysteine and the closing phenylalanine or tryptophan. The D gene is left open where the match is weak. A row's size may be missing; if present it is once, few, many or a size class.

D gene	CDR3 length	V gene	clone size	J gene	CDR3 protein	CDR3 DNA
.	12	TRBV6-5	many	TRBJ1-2	CATLWGPDGYTF	TGTGCCACCCTTTGGGGGCCCGATGGCTACACCTTC
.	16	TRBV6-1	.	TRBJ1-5	CASRAISGHSNQPQHF	TGTGCCAGCAGGGCCATATCTGGACACTCCAATCAGCCCCAGCATTTT
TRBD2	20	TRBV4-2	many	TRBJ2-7	CASSQVRRREGPGLSYEQYF	TGTGCCAGCAGCCAAGTCCGTAGGCGGGAGGGACCCGGGCTCTCCTACGAGCAGTACTTC
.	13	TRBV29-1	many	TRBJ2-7	CSVDGGPSYEQYF	TGCAGCGTTGATGGGGGTCCCTCCTACGAGCAGTACTTC
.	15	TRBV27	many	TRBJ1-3	CASAPGAISGNTIYF	TGTGCCAGCGCACCTGGGGCAATCTCTGGAAACACCATATATTTT
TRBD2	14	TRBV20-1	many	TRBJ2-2	CSARLAGVDGELFF	TGCAGTGCTAGACTAGCGGGGGTGGACGGGGAGCTGTTTTTT
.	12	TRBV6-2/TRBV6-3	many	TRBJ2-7	CASCPGVDEQYF	TGTGCCAGCTGTCCGGGGGTGGACGAGCAGTACTTC
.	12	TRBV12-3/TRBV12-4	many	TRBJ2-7	CASSLEAGEQYF	TGTGCCAGCAGTTTAGAGGCAGGCGAGCAGTACTTC
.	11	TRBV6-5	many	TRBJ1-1	CASTRIYEAFF	TGTGCCAGCACCCGGATTTATGAAGCTTTCTTT
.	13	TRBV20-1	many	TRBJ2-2	CSARTSGTGELFF	TGCAGTGCTAGGACCAGCGGGACCGGGGAGCTGTTTTTT
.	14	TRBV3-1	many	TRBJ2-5	CASRSQATQETQYF	TGTGCCAGCAGATCACAGGCGACCCAAGAGACCCAGTACTTC
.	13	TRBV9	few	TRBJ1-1	CASSVGGRAEAFF	TGTGCCAGCAGCGTGGGAGGCCGGGCTGAAGCTTTCTTT
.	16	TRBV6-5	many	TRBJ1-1	CASSYRSTMLNTEAFF	TGTGCCAGCAGTTACCGATCAACCATGCTGAACACTGAAGCTTTCTTT
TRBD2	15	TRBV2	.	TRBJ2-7	CASSEASGGSYEQYF	TGTGCCAGCAGTGAAGCCAGCGGGGGCTCCTACGAGCAGTACTTC
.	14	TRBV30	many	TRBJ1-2	CARSVGLASYGYTF	TGTGCCCGGAGTGTGGGTCTTGCCAGCTATGGCTACACCTTC
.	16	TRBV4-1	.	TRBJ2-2	CASSQRMVTGSGELFF	TGCGCCAGCAGCCAAAGGATGGTGACAGGCAGCGGGGAGCTGTTTTTT
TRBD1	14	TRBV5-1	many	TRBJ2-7	CASSRTGSNYEQYF	TGCGCCAGCAGCCGGACAGGGAGTAATTACGAGCAGTACTTC
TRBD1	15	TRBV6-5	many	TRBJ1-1	CASSYMTGIFTEAFF	TGTGCCAGCAGTTATATGACAGGGATATTCACTGAAGCTTTCTTT
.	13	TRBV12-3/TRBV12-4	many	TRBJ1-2	CASSLGFSYGYTF	TGTGCCAGCAGTTTGGGATTCTCGTATGGCTACACCTTC
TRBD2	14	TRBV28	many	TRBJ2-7	CASSPRSGSDEQYF	TGTGCCAGCAGTCCCAGAAGCGGGAGCGACGAGCAGTACTTC
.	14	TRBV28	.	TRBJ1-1	CASSGLMGETEAFF	TGTGCCAGCAGTGGACTCATGGGGGAAACTGAAGCTTTCTTT
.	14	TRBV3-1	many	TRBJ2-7	CASSQLAPSYEQYF	TGTGCCAGCAGCCAACTAGCACCCTCCTACGAGCAGTACTTC
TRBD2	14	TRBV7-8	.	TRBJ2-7	CATKLAGESYEQHF	TGTGCCACCAAGCTGGCGGGAGAAAGCTACGAGCAGCACTTC
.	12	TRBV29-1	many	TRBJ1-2	CSVEEDNYGYTF	TGCAGCGTTGAAGAAGATAACTATGGCTACACCTTC
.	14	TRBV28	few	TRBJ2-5	CASSFSQGRETQYF	TGTGCCAGCAGTTTTTCCCAGGGTCGGGAGACCCAGTACTTC
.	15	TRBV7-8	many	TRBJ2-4	CASSLVPTPGDIQYF	TGTGCCAGCAGCTTAGTTCCGACCCCGGGGGACATTCAGTACTTC
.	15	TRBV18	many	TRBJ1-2	CASSPLSQFNYGYTF	TGTGCCAGCTCGCCCCTGTCGCAGTTTAACTATGGCTACACCTTC
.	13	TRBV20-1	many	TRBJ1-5	CSARVDNNQPQHF	TGCAGTGCTAGAGTTGACAACAATCAGCCCCAGCATTTT
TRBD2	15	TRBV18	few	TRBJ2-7	CASSPQTSGNYEQYF	TGTGCCAGCTCACCACAGACTAGCGGAAACTACGAGCAGTACTTC
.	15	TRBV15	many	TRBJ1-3	CATSSTGYSGNTIYF	TGTGCCACCAGCAGCACAGGTTACTCTGGAAACACCATATATTTT
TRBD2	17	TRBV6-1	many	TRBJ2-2	CASSGGLAETSTGELFF	TGTGCCAGCAGTGGGGGTCTAGCGGAAACATCCACCGGGGAGCTGTTTTTT
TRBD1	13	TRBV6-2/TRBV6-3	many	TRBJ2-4	CASSFRDRGIQYF	TGTGCCAGCAGTTTCCGGGACAGGGGTATTCAGTACTTC
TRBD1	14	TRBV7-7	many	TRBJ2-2	CASSRRQGSGELFF	TGTGCTAGCAGCCGAAGACAGGGGTCCGGGGAGCTGTTTTTT
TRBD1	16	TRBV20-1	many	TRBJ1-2	CSARDHSGQGTYGYTF	TGCAGTGCTAGAGATCATTCCGGACAGGGGACCTATGGCTACACCTTC
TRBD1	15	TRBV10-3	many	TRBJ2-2	CAISWTGSNTGELFF	TGTGCCATCAGCTGGACAGGGTCGAACACCGGGGAGCTGTTTTTT
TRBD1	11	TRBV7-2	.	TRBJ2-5	CASSPGTGRYF	TGTGCCAGCAGCCCCGGGACAGGGAGGTACTTC
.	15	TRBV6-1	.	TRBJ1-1	CASSDREGENTEAFF	TGTGCCAGCAGTGACAGGGAAGGGGAGAACACTGAAGCTTTCTTT
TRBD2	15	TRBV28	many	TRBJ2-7	CASSLAGIDSYEQYF	TGTGCCAGCAGTCTAGCGGGAATCGATTCCTACGAGCAGTACTTC
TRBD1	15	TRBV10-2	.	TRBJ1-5	CASSEPNRGHQPQHF	TGCGCCAGCAGTGAGCCCAACAGGGGTCATCAGCCCCAGCATTTT
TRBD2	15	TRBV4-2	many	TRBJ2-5	CASSPGLADQETQYF	TGTGCCAGCAGCCCCGGACTAGCGGACCAAGAGACCCAGTACTTC
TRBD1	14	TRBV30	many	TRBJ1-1	CAWSVVTGVTEAFF	TGTGCCTGGAGTGTTGTGACAGGGGTCACTGAAGCTTTCTTT
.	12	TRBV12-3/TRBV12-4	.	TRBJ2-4	CASARGKNIQYF	TGTGCCAGCGCGCGGGGTAAAAACATTCAGTACTTC
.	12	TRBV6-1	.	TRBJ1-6	CASRPGVSPLHF	TGTGCCAGCAGACCCGGGGTTTCACCCCTCCACTTT
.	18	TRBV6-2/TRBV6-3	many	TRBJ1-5	CASSFPLGVLYSNQPQHF	TGTGCCAGCAGTTTTCCGTTGGGGGTCCTATATAGCAATCAGCCCCAGCATTTT
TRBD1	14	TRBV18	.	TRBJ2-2	CASSLGQVTGELFF	TGTGCCAGCTCACTAGGACAGGTCACCGGGGAGCTGTTTTTT
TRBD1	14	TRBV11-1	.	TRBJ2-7	CASSHRQGNYEQYF	TGTGCCAGCAGCCACCGACAGGGAAATTACGAGCAGTACTTC
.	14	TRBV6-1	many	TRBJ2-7	CASSEGVGQGEQYF	TGTGCCAGCAGTGAAGGGGTGGGTCAGGGCGAGCAGTACTTC
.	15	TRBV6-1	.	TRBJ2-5	CASSIDEGSQETQYF	TGTGCCAGCAGCATAGATGAGGGATCCCAAGAGACCCAGTACTTC
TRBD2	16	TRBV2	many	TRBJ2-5	CASRTPRASGRETQYF	TGTGCCAGCAGGACCCCGAGGGCTAGCGGGAGGGAGACCCAGTACTTC
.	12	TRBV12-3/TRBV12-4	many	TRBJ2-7	CASSLEAYEQYF	TGTGCCAGCAGTTTAGAGGCCTACGAGCAGTACTTC
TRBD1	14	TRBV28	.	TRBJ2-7	CASLSGTGGDEQYF	TGTGCCAGCCTCTCCGGGACAGGGGGCGACGAGCAGTACTTC
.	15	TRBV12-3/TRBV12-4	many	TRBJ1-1	CASSLSLGVRTEAFF	TGTGCCAGCAGTTTGTCTCTAGGGGTGCGCACTGAAGCTTTCTTT
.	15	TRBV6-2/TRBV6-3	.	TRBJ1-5	CASSYSRVLDQPQHF	TGTGCCAGCAGTTACTCCAGGGTATTGGATCAGCCCCAGCATTTT